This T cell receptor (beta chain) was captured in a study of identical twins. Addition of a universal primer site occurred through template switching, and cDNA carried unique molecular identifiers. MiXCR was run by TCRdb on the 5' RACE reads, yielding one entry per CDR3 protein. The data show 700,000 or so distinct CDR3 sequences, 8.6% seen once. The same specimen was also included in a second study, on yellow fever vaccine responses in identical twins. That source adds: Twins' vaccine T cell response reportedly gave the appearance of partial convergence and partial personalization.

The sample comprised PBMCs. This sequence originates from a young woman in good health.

CDR3 loop: CSVSGLAAYNEQFF. In DNA form, the CDR3 reads TGCAGCGTTTCAGGACTAGCGGCTTACAATGAGCAGTTCTTC. The V and J genes are TRBV29-1 and TRBJ2-1; 10 bases are a match to TRBD2. The length of the CDR3 is 14 residues. CDR1 and CDR2 (germline): SQVTM, ANQGSEA. Trimming at V came to 5 bases and at J to 4 bases, leaving 5 bases not matched to a gene.